This T cell receptor (beta chain) comes out of a study of blood T cells in healthy people across ages (dated by TCRdb to 2015 to 2017). General notes on the study: Template switching captured roughly one uniquely barcoded TCR beta cDNA molecule per two T cells in model experiments. Age-related changes in TCR beta repertoire diversity were measured in the study by deep sequencing normalized with unique cDNA molecular identifiers. Four age groups were formed from the donors: young (average 16 years), middle-aged (around 41), aged (roughly 58) and long-lived (less than 85). Using the same blood draw, the study looked at two additional independent replicas of 1 million unique cDNA reads for two donors, one aged 18 to 30 and the other aged 80 or older.

What the work shows at the level of the full study, not this receptor alone: Observed TCR beta diversity per million T cells fell roughly linearly with age, and a significant reduction was already apparent by age around 44. Because the CMV infection status of the donors was unknown, age-related changes in expanded clonotypes may potentially have been confounded. A strong correlation was found between observed TCR beta diversity and the percentage of naive T cells measured by flow cytometry. Compared with the aged group, the long-lived group had more naive CD4+ T cells, fewer expanded clones and increased TCR diversity, a pattern suggesting age selection. Bulk unsorted PBMC profiling prevented conclusive comparison of naive and antigen-experienced compartments. Estimates of total diversity based on one million sequenced T cells were regarded as lower bounds and as underestimates.

Notes on this clonotype: Its binding antigen is unknown. One junction end disagrees with the germline gene, perhaps due to a read error.

The library came from 5' RACE. Sequencing was performed on an Illumina HiSeq 2500. The second PCR ran for roughly 7 to 12 cycles and used a J-beta primer mix along with a sample-barcoded 5' primer. A template-switch 5' adaptor carrying 12 random nucleotides introduced a unique molecular identifier onto each TCR beta cDNA molecule. Each sample yielded at least 2.5 million CDR3-containing paired-end reads. All of the RNA was converted into first-strand cDNA using the Mint cDNA synthesis kit, with a TRBC-specific oligonucleotide serving as the primer. After uracil-DNA glycosylase treatment, a first 18-cycle PCR used universal primers M1SS and BC2_uni_R on all cDNA. In the authors' own workflow: For normalization, 1 million high-quality reads were randomly selected from each sample, with every read carrying a distinct molecular identifier. Instead of being binned into consensus sequences, reads with shared molecular identifiers were discarded. CDR3 identification, clonotype clustering and error correction used MiTCR with a Q25 quality threshold and the strictest error-elimination algorithm. A nonparametric unseen species model using Euler transformation provided a lower-bound estimate of total TCR beta diversity. TCRdb trimmed public reads at Q25 via fastp, called clones via MiXCR and kept in-frame beta chains. Each CDR3 protein appears once, grouped with its most common genes and DNA. What appears here as the V and J calls and clone size reflects TCRdb's work, not the paper's. The sample includes about 930,000 distinct CDR3 sequences, with roughly 29% observed a single time. The ten largest clones represent 10% of the sample.

Donors were a few dozen systemically healthy Caucasian individuals from Russia aged roughly 6 to 95 years. Each donor gave approximately 10 milliliters of peripheral blood, collected into EDTA-treated Vacutainer tubes. Ficoll-Paque density-gradient centrifugation was used to isolate PBMCs, with at least 6.5 million per sample. Total RNA, at least 5 micrograms per sample, was extracted from PBMCs with Trizol reagent. For every donor, an aliquot of PBMCs went through flow cytometry to measure the percentages of naive CD45RAhigh/CD27high T cells. These sequences were also reported in another study, on T cells of mothers and their children. As described in the second report: Donors were nine systemically healthy Caucasian individuals: three mothers and their six children. cDNA synthesis consumed the entire amount of extracted RNA, loaded at approximately 1.4 ug RNA in each 15 ul reaction. In the second PCR, the M1S primer added sample barcodes and 2-4 random nucleotides. More than 9 million TCR beta CDR3 reads were obtained from each mother, and about 3 million reads were obtained from each child. In both related and unrelated pairs, thymic selection shapes the output of TCR recombination in a similar way, with inherited differences having only a minor effect. Normalized repertoire overlap was always found to be slightly, but never significantly, higher in related mother-child pairs than in unrelated mother-child pairs. Persistent microchimeric T cell clones were not detected, at a sensitivity of roughly 100 clones per million clonotypes. The study used deep NGS to compare TCR beta repertoires of mothers and children, seeking features distinguishing related mother-child pairs from unrelated individuals. The mean age was roughly 44 +/- 4 years for the mothers and about 10 +/- 4 years for the children. After adapter ligation was performed with NEBNext reagents, the libraries were sequenced on an Illumina HiSeq 2000 with 100+100 nt paired-end reads. Mother and child libraries were prepared a month apart and sequenced in separate runs to prevent cross-contamination. Between 500,000 and 2,000,000 distinct TCR beta clonotypes were identified per donor. Naive TCR beta clonotypes were estimated from low-frequency clonotypes matched to each donor's FACS-determined naive share, without sorting.

Sequencing was carried out using blood. This sequence was found in a woman aged 35 to 49 in good health.

The CDR3 is CATGRDGDKAQYF. The base sequence is TGTGCCACCGGCAGAGACGGGGACAAGGCGCAGTATTTT. The chain links TRBV15 with TRBJ2-3, with TRBD1 tentatively as D gene (6 bases match). The CDR3 has 13 amino acids, counting the end cysteine and phenylalanine. Kept here is only the CDR3 DNA, which spans 39 bases and is read in frame from base 1. The germline V gene (reference sequence) supplies CDR1 LNHNV and CDR2 YYDKDF.